These 15 T cell receptor beta chains originate from one sample sequenced in a study of control samples from healthy donors and cancer patients. Method: immunoSEQ multiplex PCR; TCRdb's copy keeps in-frame clones and lacks some. The data show about 89,000 clones, more than 75% seen once. Sequenced: blood. The receptors here all came from a man aged 30-40 years in good health.

The V and J genes are TRBV5-1 and TRBJ2-3; the match to TRBD1 covers 7 bases. Germline-derived CDR1 and CDR2 are SGHRS and YFSETQ. V lost 2 bases to trimming and J lost 0 bases; unmatched junction nucleotides: 9. The length of the CDR3 is 17 residues. The DNA for the CDR3 is TGCGCCAGCAGCTTACTACAGGGGACCAGGAGCACAGATACGCAGTATTTT. As protein: CASSLLQGTRSTDTQYF.

This sequence joins TRBV5-4 and TRBJ2-5; possible D gene TRBD1, 6 bases. The CDR3 loop spans 14 amino acids. V lost 4 bases and J 4 bases, leaving 14 bases between the germline ends. Germline V CDR1 and CDR2: SGHNT, YYREEE (reference sequence). The CDR3 sequence is CASSPQQGGETQYF. The DNA for the CDR3 is TGTGCCAGCAGCCCGCAACAGGGCGGAGAGACCCAGTACTTC.

This clone has only one observation. The chain carries TRBV5-1 and TRBJ1-2; D is possibly TRBD1 (5 bases). Deletions cut 3 bases from V and 6 bases from J, with 12 bases between. From germline, CDR1 is SGHRS and CDR2 YFSETQ. The CDR3 sequence is 13 residues long. In DNA, the CDR3 is TGCGCCAGCAGCTCGTCAGGGATAGATGGCTACACCTTC. It is translated as CASSSSGIDGYTF.

This chain's CDR3 is CASSLMTPGYNEQFF. CDR3 coding DNA: TGTGCCAGCAGCTTGATGACTCCGGGGTACAATGAGCAGTTCTTC. V gene TRBV5-4 combines with J gene TRBJ2-1; possibly TRBD2 for D (5 bases). Germline assignment: CDR1 SGHNT and CDR2 YYREEE (reference sequence). Trimming pared 1 base from V and 4 bases from J, leaving 12 bases between. The CDR3 runs 15 residues.

This CDR3 reads CASRGGGRNTIYF. The CDR3 nucleotides read TGTGCCAGCAGAGGGGGAGGTAGAAACACCATATATTTT. The rearrangement joins TRBV21-1 to TRBJ1-3. TRBV21-1 is noted as a pseudogene. The CDR3 consists of 13 residues.

This chain joins TRBV18 and TRBJ2-2; 13 bases map to TRBD2. Germline CDR1 KGHSH, CDR2 LQKENI. CDR3 length equals 18 residues. The J segment lost 4 bases and the V segment lost 3 bases, leaving 8 bases of the junction unmatched. Here the CDR3 DNA reads TGTGCCAGCTCACCCCGGACTAGCGGGGGACCGACCACCGGGGAGCTGTTTTTT. This gives the protein CASSPRTSGGPTTGELFF.

The rearrangement uses TRBV30 and TRBJ1-2, with D unclear. The germline gives CDR1 GTSNPN, CDR2 SVGIG (reference sequence). The CDR3 has 13 amino acids. V shed 4 bases and J shed 8 bases, with 17 bases lying between them. The CDR3, as DNA: TGTGCCTGGAACTCCATGGGGTCGAGAGGCTACACCTTC. It encodes CAWNSMGSRGYTF.

The chain uses TRBV6-4 and TRBJ2-7, with TRBD1 matching over 8 bases. There are 13 residues in the CDR3. CDR1 is MRHNA, CDR2 SNTAGT, per germline. The junction had 5 bases not matched to a gene; V was cut back by 4 bases and J by 6 bases. Written as DNA, the CDR3 is TGTGCCAGCAGTGGGACAGGGTGGTGCGAGCAGTACGTC. Amino acid sequence: CASSGTGWCEQYV.

The chain combines TRBV7-9 with TRBJ2-1, with 10 bases that match TRBD2. CDR1 SEHNR and CDR2 FQNEAQ come from the germline V gene (reference sequence). Trimming removed 8 bases from V and 0 bases from J; junction bases left unmatched: 10. CDR3 length equals 17 residues. CDR3 loop: CASLASGGSNSYNEQFF. CDR3 nucleotides: TGTGCCAGCCTTGCTAGCGGGGGTTCGAACTCCTACAATGAGCAGTTCTTC. Complete variable domain (other parts from reference TRBV7-9 and TRBJ2-1): DTGVSQNPRHKITKRGQNVTFRCDPISEHNRLYWYRQTLGQGPEFLTYFQNEAQLEKSRLLSDRFSAERPKGSFSTLEIQRTEQGDSAMYLCASLASGGSNSYNEQFFGPGTRLTVL.

The J gene is TRBJ2-3, the V gene TRBV4-1, with 10 nucleotides matching TRBD1. Per the germline V gene, CDR1 is MGHRA and CDR2 is YSYEKL. The CDR3 totals 17 residues. Losses at the gene ends were 4 bases for V and 4 bases for J; bases not matched to a gene: 11. The CDR3 nucleotides are TGCGCCAGCAGCCCGTTAGTGGGACAGGGGAACGCAGATACGCAGTATTTT. This codes for CASSPLVGQGNADTQYF.

This chain links TRBV5-1 with TRBJ2-2; 9 bases fit TRBD2. V lost 0 bases and J lost 5; bases outside the gene matches: 8. This CDR3 comprises 17 residues. Germline lookup yields CDR1 SGHRS and CDR2 YFSETQ. The CDR3 DNA is TGCGCCAGCAGCTTGGCACCACCTAGCGGGGAAACCGGGGAGCTGTTTTTT. This translates into CASSLAPPSGETGELFF.

The chain joins TRBV30 to TRBJ1-2, with a weak D call TRBD1 (5 bases). V was clipped by 5 bases and J by 0 bases, with 7 bases between them. CDR1 and CDR2 (germline): GTSNPN, SVGIG (reference sequence). This CDR3 has 12 residues. The CDR3 nucleotides are TGTGCCTGGGCAGGGTCTAACTATGGCTACACCTTC. As protein: CAWAGSNYGYTF. The full variable domain, its missing parts supplied by reference TRBV30 and TRBJ1-2, is SQTIHQWPATLVQPVGSPLSLECTVEGTSNPNLYWYRQAAGRGLQLLFYSVGIGQISSEVPQNLSASRPQDRQFILSSKKLLLSDSGFYLCAWAGSNYGYTFGSGTRLTVV.

This rearrangement joins TRBV10-3 to TRBJ2-5; a weak D match, TRBD2 (5 bases). Per germline, CDR1 ENHRY and CDR2 SYGVKD. The V end lost 4 bases, the J end lost 5 bases, and 11 bases lay between the germline ends. This CDR3 has 13 amino acids. CDR3 sequence (DNA): TGTGCCATCAGTGGAGGGCCCGGGGAGACCCAGTACTTC. Translating gives CAISGGPGETQYF.

This clone occurred once. The V gene is TRBV19, the J gene TRBJ2-5; 10 bases are a match to TRBD2. CDR1 and CDR2 from the germline V gene are LNHDA and SQIVND (reference sequence). The CDR3 totals 16 residues. V was clipped by 3 bases and J by 4 bases; unmatched bases: 8. The CDR3 is CASSMASGGEGETQYF. The CDR3 DNA is TGTGCCAGTAGTATGGCTAGCGGGGGTGAGGGAGAGACCCAGTACTTC.

This chain joins TRBV6-1 and TRBJ1-1; D is uncertain. This CDR3 is 16 amino acids long. Germline loops: CDR1 MNHNS, CDR2 SASEGT. The germline V and J ends were trimmed by 1 base and 0 bases, with 12 bases remaining between them. The CDR3 DNA reads as TGTGCCAGCAGTGAAGTGGACGGGAAAATGAACACTGAAGCTTTCTTT. Translating it yields CASSEVDGKMNTEAFF.